Listed below are T cell receptor beta chains from one sample, sequenced in a study. TCRdb reprocessed the 5' RACE reads via MiXCR and lists one record per CDR3 protein. The sample includes fewer than 12,000 distinct CDR3 sequences, roughly 18% seen only once; the top ten take 3.5% to 4%. Sequenced input: Tregs sorted from a lymph node. Every receptor here comes from a female donor with breast cancer. Both conserved end residues are part of each CDR3.

TRBV11-2	TRBJ2-5	CASSSPAGEETQYF
TRBV7-6	TRBJ1-3	CASSLTGTTAGNTIYF
TRBV19	TRBJ1-3	CASSMGQGNGNTIYF
TRBV6-5	TRBJ1-2	CASSYSGFSDYGYTF
TRBV6-5	TRBJ1-1	CASSYGSNTEAFF
TRBV6-6	TRBJ1-2	CASSFSRAGTEGYTF
TRBV20-1	TRBJ2-3	CSAISDRASTDTQYF
TRBV20-1	TRBJ1-1	CSARVSQTQMNTEAFF
TRBV29-1	TRBJ2-1	CSVDGTYNEQFF
TRBV19	TRBJ1-5	CASSLDRGGNQPQHF
TRBV14	TRBJ1-1	CASSLEGGWGTMNTEAFF
TRBV24-1	TRBJ2-6	CATSETPGTGDDVLTF
TRBV20-1	TRBJ2-3	CSAKTSGRAGDTQYF
TRBV28	TRBJ1-1	CASNRRNTEAFF
TRBV5-1	TRBJ1-2	CASNLQAATNYGYTF
TRBV7-2	TRBJ2-7	CASSSTKAGAYEQYF
TRBV5-1	TRBJ2-3	CASLVDPGAGTDTQYF
TRBV19	TRBJ1-5	CASSIVGRNSNQPQHF
TRBV5-5	TRBJ2-1	CASSYWTSLNEQFF
TRBV3-1	TRBJ1-4	CASSQGTVWEKLFF
TRBV7-2	TRBJ2-1	CASTPGGASGKNEQFF
TRBV7-9	TRBJ1-1	CASSLEGNTEAFF
TRBV19	TRBJ1-2	CASSIGRFYGYTF
TRBV4-3	TRBJ2-1	CASSQDVAGVYNEQFF